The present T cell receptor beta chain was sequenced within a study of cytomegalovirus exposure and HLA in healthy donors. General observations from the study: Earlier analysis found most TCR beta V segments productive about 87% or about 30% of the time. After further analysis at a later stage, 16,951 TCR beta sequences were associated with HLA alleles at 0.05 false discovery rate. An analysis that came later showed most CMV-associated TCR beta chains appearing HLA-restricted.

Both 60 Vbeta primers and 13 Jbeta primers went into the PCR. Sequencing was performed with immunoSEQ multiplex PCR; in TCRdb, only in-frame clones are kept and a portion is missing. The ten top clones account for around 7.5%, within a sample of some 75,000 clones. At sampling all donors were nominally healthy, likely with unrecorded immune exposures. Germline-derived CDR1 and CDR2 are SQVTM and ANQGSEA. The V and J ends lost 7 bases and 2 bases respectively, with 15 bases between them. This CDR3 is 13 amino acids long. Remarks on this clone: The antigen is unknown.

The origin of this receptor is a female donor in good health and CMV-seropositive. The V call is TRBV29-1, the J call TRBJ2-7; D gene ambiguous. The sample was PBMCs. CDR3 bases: TGCAGCGCCAGGAAAGGAAAAACCTACGAGCAGTACTTC. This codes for CSARKGKTYEQYF.